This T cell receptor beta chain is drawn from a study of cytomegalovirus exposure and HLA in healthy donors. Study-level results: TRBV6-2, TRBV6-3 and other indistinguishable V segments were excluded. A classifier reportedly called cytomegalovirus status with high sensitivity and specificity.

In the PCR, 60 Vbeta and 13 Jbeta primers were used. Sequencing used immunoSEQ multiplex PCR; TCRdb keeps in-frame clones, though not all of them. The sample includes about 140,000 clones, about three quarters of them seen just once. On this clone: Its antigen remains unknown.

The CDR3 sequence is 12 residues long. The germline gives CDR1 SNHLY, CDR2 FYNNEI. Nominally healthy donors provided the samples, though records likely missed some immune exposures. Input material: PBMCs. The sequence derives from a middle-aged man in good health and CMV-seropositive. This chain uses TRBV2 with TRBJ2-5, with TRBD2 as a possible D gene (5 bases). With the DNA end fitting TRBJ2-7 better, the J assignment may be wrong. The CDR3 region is CASSDGDYEQYF. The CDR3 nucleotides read TGTGCCAGCAGTGACGGGGACTACGAGCAGTACTTC.